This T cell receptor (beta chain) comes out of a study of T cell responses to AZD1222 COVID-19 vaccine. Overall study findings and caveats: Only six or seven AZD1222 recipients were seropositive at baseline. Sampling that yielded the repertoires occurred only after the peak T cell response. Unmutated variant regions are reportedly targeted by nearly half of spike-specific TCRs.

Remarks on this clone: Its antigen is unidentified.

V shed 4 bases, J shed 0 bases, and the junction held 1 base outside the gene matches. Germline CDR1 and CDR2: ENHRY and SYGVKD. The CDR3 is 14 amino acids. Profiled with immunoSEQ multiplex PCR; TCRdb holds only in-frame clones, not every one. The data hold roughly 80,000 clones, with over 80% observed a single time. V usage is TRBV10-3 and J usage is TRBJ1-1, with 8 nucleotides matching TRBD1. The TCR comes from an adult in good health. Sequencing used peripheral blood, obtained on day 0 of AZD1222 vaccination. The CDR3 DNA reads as TGTGCCATCAGTGGACAGGGGCTGAACACTGAAGCTTTCTTT. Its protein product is CAISGQGLNTEAFF.